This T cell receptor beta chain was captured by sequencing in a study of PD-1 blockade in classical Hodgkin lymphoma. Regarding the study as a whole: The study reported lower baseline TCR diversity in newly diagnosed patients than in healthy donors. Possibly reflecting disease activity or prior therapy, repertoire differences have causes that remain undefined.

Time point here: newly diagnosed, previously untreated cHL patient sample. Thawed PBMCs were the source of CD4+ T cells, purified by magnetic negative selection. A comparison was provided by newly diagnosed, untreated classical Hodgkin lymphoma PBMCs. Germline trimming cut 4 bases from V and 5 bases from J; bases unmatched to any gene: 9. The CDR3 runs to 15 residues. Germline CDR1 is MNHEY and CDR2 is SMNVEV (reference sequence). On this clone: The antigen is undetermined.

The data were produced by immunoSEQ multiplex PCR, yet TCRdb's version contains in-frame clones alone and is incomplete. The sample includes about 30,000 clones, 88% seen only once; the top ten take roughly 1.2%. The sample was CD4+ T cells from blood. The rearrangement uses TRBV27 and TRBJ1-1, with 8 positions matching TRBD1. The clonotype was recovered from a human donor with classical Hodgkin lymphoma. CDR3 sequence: CASSSQGAVRTEAFF. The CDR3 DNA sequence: TGTGCCAGCAGTTCCCAGGGGGCCGTACGAACTGAAGCTTTCTTT.